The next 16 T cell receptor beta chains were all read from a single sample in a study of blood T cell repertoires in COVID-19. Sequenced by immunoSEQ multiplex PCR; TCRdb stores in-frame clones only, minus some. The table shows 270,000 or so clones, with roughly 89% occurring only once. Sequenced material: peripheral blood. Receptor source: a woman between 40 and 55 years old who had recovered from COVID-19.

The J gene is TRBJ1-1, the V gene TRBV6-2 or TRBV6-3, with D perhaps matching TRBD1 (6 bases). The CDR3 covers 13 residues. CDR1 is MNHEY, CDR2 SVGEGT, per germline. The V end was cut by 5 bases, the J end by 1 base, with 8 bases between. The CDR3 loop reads CASSTGQNTEAFF. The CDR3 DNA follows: TGTGCCAGCAGTACAGGGCAGAACACTGAAGCTTTCTTT.

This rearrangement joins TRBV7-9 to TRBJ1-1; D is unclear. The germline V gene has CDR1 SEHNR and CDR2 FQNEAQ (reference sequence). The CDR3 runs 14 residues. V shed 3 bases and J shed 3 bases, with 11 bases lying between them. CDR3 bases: TGTGCCAGCAGCTTCGGCCGCGGGGACACTGAAGCTTTCTTT. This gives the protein CASSFGRGDTEAFF.

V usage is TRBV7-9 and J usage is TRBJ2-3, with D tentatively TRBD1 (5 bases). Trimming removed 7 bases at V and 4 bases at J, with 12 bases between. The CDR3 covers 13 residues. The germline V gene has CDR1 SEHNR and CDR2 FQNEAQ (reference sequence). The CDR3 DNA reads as TGTGCCAGCAACAATAGGGGCCCAGATACGCAGTATTTT. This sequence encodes CASNNRGPDTQYF.

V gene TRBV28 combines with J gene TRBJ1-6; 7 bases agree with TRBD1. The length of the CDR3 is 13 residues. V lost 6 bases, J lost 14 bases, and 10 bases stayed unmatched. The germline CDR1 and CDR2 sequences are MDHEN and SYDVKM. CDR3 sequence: CASRNRDSISLHF. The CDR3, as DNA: TGTGCCAGCAGGAACCGGGACAGCATATCCCTCCACTTT.

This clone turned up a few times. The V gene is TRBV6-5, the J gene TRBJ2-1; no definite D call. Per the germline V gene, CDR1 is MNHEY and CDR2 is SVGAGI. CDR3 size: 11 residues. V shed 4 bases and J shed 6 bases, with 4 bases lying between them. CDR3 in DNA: TGTGCCAGCAGTTTCCTCAATGAGCAGTTCTTC. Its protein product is CASSFLNEQFF.

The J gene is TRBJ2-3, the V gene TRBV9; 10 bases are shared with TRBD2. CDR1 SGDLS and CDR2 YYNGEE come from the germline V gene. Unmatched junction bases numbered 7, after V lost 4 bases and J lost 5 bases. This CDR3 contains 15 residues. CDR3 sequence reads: CASSQAGGPLDTQYF. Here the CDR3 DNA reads TGTGCCAGCAGCCAAGCGGGAGGGCCGTTAGATACGCAGTATTTT. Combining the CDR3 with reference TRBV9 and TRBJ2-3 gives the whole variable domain DSGVTQTPKHLITATGQRVTLRCSPRSGDLSVYWYQQSLDQGLQFLIQYYNGEERAKGNILERFSAQQFPDLHSELNLSSLELGDSALYFCASSQAGGPLDTQYFGPGTRLTVL.

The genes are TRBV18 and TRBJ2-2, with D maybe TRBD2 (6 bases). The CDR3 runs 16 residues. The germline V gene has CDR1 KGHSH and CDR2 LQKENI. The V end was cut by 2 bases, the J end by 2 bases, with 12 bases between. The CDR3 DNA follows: TGTGCCAGCTCACCATGGGACTGGGCAAACACCGGGGAGCTGTTTTTT. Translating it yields CASSPWDWANTGELFF. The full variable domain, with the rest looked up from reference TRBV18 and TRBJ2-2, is NAGVMQNPRHLVRRRGQEARLRCSPMKGHSHVYWYRQLPEEGLKFMVYLQKENIIDESGMPKERFSAEFPKEGPSILRIQQVVRGDSAAYFCASSPWDWANTGELFFGEGSRLTVL.

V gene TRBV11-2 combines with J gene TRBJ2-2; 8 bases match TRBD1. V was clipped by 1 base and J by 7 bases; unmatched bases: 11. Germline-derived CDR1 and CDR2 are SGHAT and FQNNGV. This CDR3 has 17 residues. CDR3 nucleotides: TGTGCCAGCAGCTTAGCCAGATATGGACAGGGCGACGGGGAGCTGTTTTTT. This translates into CASSLARYGQGDGELFF.

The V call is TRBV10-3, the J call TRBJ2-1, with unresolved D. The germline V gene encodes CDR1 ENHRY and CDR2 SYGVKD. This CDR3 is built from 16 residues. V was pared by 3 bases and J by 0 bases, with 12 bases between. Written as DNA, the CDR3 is TGTGCCATCAGTGACCCAGACTCAAGCTCCTACAATGAGCAGTTCTTC. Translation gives CAISDPDSSSYNEQFF.

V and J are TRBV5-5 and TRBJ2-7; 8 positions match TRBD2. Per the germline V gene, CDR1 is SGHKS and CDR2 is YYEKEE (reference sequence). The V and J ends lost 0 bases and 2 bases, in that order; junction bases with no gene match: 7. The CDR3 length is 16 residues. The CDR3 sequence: CASSLGTSPTPYEQYF. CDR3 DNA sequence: TGTGCCAGCAGCTTGGGGACTAGCCCGACTCCCTACGAGCAGTACTTC.

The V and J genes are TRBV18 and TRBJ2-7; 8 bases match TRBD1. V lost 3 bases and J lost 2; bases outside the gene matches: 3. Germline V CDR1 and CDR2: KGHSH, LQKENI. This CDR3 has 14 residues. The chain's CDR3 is CASSPDRVTYEQYF. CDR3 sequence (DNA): TGTGCCAGCTCACCGGACAGGGTCACCTACGAGCAGTACTTC.

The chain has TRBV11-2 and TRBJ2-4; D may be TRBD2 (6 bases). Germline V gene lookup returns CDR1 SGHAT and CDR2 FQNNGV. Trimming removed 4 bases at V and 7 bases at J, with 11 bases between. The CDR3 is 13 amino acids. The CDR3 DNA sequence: TGTGCCAGCAGCTCTGGGGGGAATAACATTCAGTACTTC. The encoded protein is CASSSGGNNIQYF.

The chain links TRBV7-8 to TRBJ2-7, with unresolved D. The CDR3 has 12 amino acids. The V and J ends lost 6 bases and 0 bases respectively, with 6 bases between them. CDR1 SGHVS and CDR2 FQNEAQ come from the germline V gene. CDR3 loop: CASSSFSYEQYV. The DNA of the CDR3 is TGTGCCAGCAGTTCCTTCTCCTACGAGCAGTACGTC.

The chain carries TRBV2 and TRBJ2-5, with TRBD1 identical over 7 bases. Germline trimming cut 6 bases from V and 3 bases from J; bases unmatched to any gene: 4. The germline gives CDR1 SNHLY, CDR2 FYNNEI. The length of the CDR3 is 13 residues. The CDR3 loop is CASRTTGKETQYF. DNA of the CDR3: TGTGCCAGCAGGACGACAGGGAAAGAGACCCAGTACTTC.

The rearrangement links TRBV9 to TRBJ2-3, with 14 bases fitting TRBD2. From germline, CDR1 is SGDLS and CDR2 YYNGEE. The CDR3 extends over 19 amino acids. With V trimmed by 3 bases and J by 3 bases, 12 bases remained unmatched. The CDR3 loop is CASSARTGLAGERTDTQYF. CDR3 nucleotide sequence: TGTGCCAGCAGCGCCCGAACGGGACTAGCGGGGGAGAGGACAGATACGCAGTATTTT.

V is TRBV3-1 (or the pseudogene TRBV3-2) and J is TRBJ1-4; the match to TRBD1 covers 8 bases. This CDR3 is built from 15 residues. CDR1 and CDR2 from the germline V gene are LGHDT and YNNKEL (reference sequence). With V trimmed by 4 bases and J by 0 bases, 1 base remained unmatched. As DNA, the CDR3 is TGTGCCAGCAGCCTACAGGGGGCAACTAATGAAAAACTGTTTTTT. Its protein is CASSLQGATNEKLFF.